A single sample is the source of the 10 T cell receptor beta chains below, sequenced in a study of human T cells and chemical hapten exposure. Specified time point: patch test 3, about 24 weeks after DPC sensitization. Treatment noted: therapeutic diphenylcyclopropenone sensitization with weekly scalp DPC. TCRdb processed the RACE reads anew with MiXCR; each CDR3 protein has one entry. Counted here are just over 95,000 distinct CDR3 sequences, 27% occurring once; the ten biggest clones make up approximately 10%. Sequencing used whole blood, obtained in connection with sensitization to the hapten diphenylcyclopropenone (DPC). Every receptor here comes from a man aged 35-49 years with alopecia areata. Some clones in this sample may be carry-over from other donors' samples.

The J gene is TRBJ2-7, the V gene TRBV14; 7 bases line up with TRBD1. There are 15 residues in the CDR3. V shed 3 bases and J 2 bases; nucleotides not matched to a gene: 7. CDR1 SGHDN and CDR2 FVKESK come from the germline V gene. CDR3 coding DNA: TGTGCCAGCAGCCAGCAGGGGGTGAATGCCTACGAGCAGTACTTC. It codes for CASSQQGVNAYEQYF. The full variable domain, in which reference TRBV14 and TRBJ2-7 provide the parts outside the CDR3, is EAGVTQFPSHSVIEKGQTVTLRCDPISGHDNLYWYRRVMGKEIKFLLHFVKESKQDESGMPNNRFLAERTGGTYSTLKVQPAELEDSGVYFCASSQQGVNAYEQYFGPGTRLTVT.

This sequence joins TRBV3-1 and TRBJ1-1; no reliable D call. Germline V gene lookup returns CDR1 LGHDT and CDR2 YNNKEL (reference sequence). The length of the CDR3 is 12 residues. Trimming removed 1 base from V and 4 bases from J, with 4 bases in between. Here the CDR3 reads CASSQVSTEAFF. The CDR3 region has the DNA TGTGCCAGCAGCCAAGTCAGCACTGAAGCTTTCTTT.

CDR3 nucleotides: TGCGCCAGCAGCTTGGTGGGGGCAGGAACAGATACGCAGTATTTT. Translated: CASSLVGAGTDTQYF. The chain employs TRBV5-1 and TRBJ2-3, with a possible D match to TRBD1 (6 bases). Between the trimmed V and J ends, which lost 0 bases and 3 bases, there was a span of 11 bases. Germline V gene lookup returns CDR1 SGHRS and CDR2 YFSETQ. CDR3 length: 15 residues.

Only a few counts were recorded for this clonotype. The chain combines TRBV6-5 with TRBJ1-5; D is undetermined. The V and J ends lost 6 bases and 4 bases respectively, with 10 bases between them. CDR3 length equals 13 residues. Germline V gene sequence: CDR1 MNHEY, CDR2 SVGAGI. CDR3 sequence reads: CASRRELNQPQHF. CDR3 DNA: TGTGCCAGCAGGAGAGAGCTTAATCAGCCCCAGCATTTT.

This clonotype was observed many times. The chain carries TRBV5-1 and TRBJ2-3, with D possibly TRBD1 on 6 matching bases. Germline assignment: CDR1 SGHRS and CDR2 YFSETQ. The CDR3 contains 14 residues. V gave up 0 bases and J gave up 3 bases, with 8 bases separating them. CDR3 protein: CASSLDRATDTQYF. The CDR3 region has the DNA TGCGCCAGCAGCTTGGACAGGGCTACAGATACGCAGTATTTT.

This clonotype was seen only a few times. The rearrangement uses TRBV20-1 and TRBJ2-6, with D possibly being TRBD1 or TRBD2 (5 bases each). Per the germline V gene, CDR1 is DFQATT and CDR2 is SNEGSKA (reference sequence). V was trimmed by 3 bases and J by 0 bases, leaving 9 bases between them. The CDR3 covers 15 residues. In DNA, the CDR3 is TGCAGTGCTAGCGGGGCCGCCTCTGGGGCCAACGTCCTGACTTTC. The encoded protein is CSASGAASGANVLTF.

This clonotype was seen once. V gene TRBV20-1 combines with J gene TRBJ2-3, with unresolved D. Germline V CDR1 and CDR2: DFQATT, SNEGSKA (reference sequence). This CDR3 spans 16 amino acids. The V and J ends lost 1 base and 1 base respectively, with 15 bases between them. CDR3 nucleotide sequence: TGCAGTGCTAGAGGGTTAAGACTGGGATGCACAGATACGCAGTATTTT. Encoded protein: CSARGLRLGCTDTQYF.

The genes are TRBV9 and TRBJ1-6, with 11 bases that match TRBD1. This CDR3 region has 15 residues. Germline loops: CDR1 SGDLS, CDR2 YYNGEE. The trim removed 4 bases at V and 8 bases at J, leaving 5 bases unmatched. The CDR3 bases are TGTGCCAGCAGCTGGACAGGGGGCTTTGATTCACCCCTCCACTTT. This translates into CASSWTGGFDSPLHF.

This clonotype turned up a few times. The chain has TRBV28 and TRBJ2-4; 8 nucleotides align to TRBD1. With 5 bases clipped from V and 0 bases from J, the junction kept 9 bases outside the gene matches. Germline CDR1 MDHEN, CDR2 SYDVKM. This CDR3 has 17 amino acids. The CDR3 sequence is CASSPRTGPSAKNIQYF. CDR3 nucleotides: TGTGCCAGCAGTCCCAGGACAGGGCCCTCAGCCAAAAACATTCAGTACTTC.

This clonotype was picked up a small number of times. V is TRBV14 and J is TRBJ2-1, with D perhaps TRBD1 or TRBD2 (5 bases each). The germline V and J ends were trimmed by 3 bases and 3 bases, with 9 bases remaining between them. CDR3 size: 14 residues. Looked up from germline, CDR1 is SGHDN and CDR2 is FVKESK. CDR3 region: CASSQGRVYNEQFF. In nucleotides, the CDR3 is TGTGCCAGCAGCCAGGGACGGGTCTACAATGAGCAGTTCTTC.